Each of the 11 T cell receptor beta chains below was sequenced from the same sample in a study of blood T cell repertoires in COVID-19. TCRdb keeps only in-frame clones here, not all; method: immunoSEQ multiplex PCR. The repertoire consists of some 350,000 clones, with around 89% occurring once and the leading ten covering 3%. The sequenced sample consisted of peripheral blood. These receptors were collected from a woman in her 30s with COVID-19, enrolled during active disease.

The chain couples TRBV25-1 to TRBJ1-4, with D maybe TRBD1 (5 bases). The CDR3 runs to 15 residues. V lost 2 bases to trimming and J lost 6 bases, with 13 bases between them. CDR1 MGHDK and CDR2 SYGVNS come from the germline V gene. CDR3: CASSEVKGQDEKLFF. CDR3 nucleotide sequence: TGTGCCAGCAGTGAAGTAAAGGGGCAGGATGAAAAACTGTTTTTT.

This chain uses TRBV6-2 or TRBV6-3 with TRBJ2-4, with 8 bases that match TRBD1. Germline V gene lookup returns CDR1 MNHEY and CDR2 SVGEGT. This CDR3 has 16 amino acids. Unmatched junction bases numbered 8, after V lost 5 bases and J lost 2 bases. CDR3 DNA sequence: TGTGCCAGCAGTATCAGGGGGCTTTGGACCAAAAACATTCAGTACTTC. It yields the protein CASSIRGLWTKNIQYF.

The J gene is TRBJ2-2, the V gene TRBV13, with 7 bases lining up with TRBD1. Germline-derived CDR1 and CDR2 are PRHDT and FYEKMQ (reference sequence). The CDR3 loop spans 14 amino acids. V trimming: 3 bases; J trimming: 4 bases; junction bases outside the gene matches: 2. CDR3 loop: CASSLTGLTGELFF. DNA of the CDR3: TGTGCCAGCAGCTTGACAGGGCTCACCGGGGAGCTGTTTTTT.

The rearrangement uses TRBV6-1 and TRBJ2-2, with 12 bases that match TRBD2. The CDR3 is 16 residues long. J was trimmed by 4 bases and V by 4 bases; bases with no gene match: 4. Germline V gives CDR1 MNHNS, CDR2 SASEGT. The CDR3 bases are TGTGCCAGCAGTGTCCGACTAGCGGGGGTCACCGGGGAGCTGTTTTTT. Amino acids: CASSVRLAGVTGELFF.

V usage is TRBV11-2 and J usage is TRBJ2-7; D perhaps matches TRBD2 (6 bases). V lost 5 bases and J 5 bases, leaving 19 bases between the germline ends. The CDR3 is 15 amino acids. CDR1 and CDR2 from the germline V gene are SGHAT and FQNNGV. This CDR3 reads CASSRNGGSIHEQYF. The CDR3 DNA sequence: TGTGCCAGCAGCCGAAATGGAGGGTCCATCCACGAGCAGTACTTC.

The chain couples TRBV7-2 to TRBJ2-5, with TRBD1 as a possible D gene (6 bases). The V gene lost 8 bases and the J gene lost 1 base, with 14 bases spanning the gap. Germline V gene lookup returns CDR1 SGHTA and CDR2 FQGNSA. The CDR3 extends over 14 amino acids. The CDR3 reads CASLGANSQETQYF. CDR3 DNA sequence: TGTGCCAGCCTGGGGGCAAACTCCCAAGAGACCCAGTACTTC. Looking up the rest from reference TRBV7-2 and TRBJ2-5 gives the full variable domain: GAGVSQSPSNKVTEKGKDVELRCDPISGHTALYWYRQSLGQGLEFLIYFQGNSAPDKSGLPSDRFSAERTGGSVSTLTIQRTQQEDSAVYLCASLGANSQETQYFGPGTRLLVL.

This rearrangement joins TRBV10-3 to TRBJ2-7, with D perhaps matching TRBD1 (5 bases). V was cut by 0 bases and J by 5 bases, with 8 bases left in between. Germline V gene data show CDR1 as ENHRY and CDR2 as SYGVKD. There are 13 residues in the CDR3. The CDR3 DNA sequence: TGTGCCATCAGTGAGTCGTCCAGGGACGAGCAGTACTTC. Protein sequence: CAISESSRDEQYF.

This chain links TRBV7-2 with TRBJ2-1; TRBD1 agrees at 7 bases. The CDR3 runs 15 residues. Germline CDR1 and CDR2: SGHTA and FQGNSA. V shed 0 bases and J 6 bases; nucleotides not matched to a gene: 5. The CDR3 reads CASSLALTGVNEQFF. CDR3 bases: TGTGCCAGCAGCTTAGCGCTTACAGGGGTCAATGAGCAGTTCTTC.

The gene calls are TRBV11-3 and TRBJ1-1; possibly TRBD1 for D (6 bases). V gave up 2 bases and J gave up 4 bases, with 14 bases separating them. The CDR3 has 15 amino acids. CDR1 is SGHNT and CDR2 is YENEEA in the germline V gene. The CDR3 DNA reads TGTGCCAGCAGCTTACAGCTACAGGGCGGCACTGAAGCTTTCTTT. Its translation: CASSLQLQGGTEAFF.

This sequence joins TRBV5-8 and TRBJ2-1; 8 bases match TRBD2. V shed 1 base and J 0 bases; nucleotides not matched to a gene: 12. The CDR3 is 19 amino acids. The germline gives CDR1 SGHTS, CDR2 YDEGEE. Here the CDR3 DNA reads TGTGCCAGCAGCTTGTTTAAGCGGCTAGCGGGTACCTCCTACAATGAGCAGTTCTTC. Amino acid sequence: CASSLFKRLAGTSYNEQFF.

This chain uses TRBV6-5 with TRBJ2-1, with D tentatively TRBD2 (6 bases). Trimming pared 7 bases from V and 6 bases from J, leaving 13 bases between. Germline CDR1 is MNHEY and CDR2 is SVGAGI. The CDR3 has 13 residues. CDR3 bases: TGTGCCAGCAACCGTGGGGGGAGCAATGAGCAGTTCTTC. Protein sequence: CASNRGGSNEQFF.